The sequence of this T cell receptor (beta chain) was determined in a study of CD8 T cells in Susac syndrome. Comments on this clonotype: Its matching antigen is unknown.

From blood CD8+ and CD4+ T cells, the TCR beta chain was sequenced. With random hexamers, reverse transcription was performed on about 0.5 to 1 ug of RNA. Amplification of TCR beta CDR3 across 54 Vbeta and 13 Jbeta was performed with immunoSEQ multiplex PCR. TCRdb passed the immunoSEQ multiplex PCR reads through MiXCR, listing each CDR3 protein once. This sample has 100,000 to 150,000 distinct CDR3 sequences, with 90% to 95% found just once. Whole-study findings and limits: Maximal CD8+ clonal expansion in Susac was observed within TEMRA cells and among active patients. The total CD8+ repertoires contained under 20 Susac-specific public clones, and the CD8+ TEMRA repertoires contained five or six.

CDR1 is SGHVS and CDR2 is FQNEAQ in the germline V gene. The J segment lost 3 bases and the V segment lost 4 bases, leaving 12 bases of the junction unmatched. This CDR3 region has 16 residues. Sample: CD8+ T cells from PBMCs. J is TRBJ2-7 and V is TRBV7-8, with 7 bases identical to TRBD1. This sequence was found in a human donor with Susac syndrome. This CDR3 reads CASSSPQGLFRYEQYF. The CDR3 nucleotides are TGTGCCAGCAGCTCCCCACAGGGGTTGTTTCGCTACGAGCAGTACTTC.